These T cell receptor beta chains were read from a single sample in a study of blood T cell repertoires in COVID-19. Data came from immunoSEQ multiplex PCR; TCRdb stores just in-frame clones and leaves some out. The top ten hold roughly 9.6% of the sample, which has about 240,000 clones, about 86% seen once. Sample: peripheral blood. The receptors come from a woman older than 75 with acute or convalescent COVID-19. Each CDR3 is given with its conserved first and last residue. D genes are given only for firm matches. For some rows the clone size is stated as once, few or many, or as a class when expanded; others skip it.

length: 13; V: TRBV3-1/TRBV3-2; J: TRBJ1-4; D: .; size: .; DNA: TGTGCCAGCAGCCTCATGACTAATGAAAAACTGTTTTTT; CDR3: CASSLMTNEKLFF
length: 15; V: TRBV10-3; J: TRBJ1-2; D: .; size: once; DNA: TGTGCCATCAGTGAGCGGAGGGGGGGCGCGGATGGCTACACCTTC; CDR3: CAISERRGGADGYTF
length: 18; V: TRBV27; J: TRBJ2-5; D: .; size: .; DNA: TGTGCCAGCAGTTTATCGATCTCCGCTTCGACAGGGAGGGAGACCCAGTACTTC; CDR3: CASSLSISASTGRETQYF
length: 11; V: TRBV27; J: TRBJ1-2; D: .; size: .; DNA: TGTGCCAGCAGTGGGGGCCAGGGCTACACCTTC; CDR3: CASSGGQGYTF
length: 13; V: TRBV6-1; J: TRBJ2-1; D: .; size: .; DNA: TGTGCCAGCAGTGAAAGCGGGCGGGGTGAGCAGTTCTTC; CDR3: CASSESGRGEQFF
length: 16; V: TRBV5-6; J: TRBJ1-3; D: .; size: .; DNA: TGTGCCAGCAGCTTGGAGGTAGGGGCTTCGGGAAACACCATATATTTT; CDR3: CASSLEVGASGNTIYF
length: 15; V: TRBV12-5; J: TRBJ1-5; D: TRBD1; size: .; DNA: TGTGCTAGTGGGGGGGGACAGGGCTTGCGTCAGCCCCAGCATTTT; CDR3: CASGGGQGLRQPQHF
length: 15; V: TRBV5-1; J: TRBJ2-1; D: TRBD2; size: .; DNA: TGCGCCAGCAGCAGCCAGGGGACTAGCGTCGATGAGCAGTTCTTC; CDR3: CASSSQGTSVDEQFF
length: 15; V: TRBV5-1; J: TRBJ2-1; D: TRBD1; size: .; DNA: TGCGCCAGCAGCGGTGGACAGGGGCTCTACAATGAGCAGTTCTTC; CDR3: CASSGGQGLYNEQFF
length: 15; V: TRBV28; J: TRBJ2-2; D: TRBD1; size: once; DNA: TGTGCCAGCAGCCTACAGGGGGCGCGTACCGGGGAGCTGTTTTTT; CDR3: CASSLQGARTGELFF